This TCR beta chain was recovered during a study of blood T cell repertoires in COVID-19. With respect to this clone: Within the sample, other DNA sequences also encode this same CDR3.

From germline, CDR1 is PRHDT and CDR2 FYEKMQ (reference sequence). The CDR3 length is 14 residues. Trimming removed 5 bases at V and 5 bases at J, with 16 bases between. Measured with immunoSEQ multiplex PCR; TCRdb has only the in-frame clones, and not every one. The profile shows about 33,000 clones, around 85% of them singletons. The chain uses TRBV13 and TRBJ2-7; perhaps TRBD1 as D (6 bases). Specimen: peripheral blood. The sequence was obtained from a human donor in a cohort sampled during active COVID-19. CDR3 in amino acids: CASSQPGDIHEQYF. The CDR3 DNA sequence: TGTGCCAGCAGCCAGCCCGGGGACATTCACGAGCAGTACTTC.